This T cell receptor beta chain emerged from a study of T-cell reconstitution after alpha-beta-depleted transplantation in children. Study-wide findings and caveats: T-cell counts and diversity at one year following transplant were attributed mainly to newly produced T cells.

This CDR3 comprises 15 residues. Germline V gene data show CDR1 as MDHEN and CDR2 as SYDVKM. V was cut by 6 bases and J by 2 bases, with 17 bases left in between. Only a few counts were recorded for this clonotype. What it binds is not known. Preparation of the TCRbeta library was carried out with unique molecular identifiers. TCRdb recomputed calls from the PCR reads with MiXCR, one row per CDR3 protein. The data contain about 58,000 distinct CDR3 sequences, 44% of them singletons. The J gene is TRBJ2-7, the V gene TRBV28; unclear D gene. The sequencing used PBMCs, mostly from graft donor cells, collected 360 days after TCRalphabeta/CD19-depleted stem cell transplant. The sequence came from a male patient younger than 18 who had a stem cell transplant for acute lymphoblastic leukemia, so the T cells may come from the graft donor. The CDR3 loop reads CASSLVRVNPYEQYF. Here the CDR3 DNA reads TGTGCCAGCAGCCTCGTAAGGGTAAATCCCTACGAGCAGTACTTC. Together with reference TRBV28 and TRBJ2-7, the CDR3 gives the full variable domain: DVKVTQSSRYLVKRTGEKVFLECVQDMDHENMFWYRQDPGLGLRLIYFSYDVKMKEKGDIPEGYSVSREKKERFSLILESASTNQTSMYLCASSLVRVNPYEQYFGPGTRLTVT.